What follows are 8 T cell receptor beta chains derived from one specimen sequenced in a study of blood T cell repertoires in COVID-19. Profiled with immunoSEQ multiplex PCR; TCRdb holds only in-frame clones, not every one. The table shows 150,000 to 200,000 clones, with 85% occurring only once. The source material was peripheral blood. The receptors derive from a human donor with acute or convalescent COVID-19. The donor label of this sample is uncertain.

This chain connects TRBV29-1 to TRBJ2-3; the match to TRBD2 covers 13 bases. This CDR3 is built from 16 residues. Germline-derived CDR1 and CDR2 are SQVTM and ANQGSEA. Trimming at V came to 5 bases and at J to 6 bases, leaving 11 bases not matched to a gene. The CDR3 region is CSVSAGTSGERDTQYF. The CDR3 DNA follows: TGCAGCGTTAGTGCCGGGACTAGCGGGGAGAGGGATACGCAGTATTTT.

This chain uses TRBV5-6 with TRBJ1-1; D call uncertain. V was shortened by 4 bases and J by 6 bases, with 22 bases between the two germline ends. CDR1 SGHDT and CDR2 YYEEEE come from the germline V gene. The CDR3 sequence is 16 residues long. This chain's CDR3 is CASSPVRVQVIAEAFF. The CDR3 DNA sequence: TGTGCCAGCAGCCCGGTGCGGGTCCAGGTTATCGCTGAAGCTTTCTTT.

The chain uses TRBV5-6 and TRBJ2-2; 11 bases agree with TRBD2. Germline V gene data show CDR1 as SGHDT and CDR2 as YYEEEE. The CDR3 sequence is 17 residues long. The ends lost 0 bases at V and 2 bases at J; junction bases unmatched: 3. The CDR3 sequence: CASSLDLAGGNTGELFF. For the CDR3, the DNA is TGTGCCAGCAGCTTGGATCTAGCGGGGGGAAACACCGGGGAGCTGTTTTTT.

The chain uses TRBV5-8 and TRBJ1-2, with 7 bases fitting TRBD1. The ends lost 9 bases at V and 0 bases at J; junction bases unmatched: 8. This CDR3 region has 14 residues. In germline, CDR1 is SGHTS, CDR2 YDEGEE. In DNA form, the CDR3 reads TGTGCCAACCACCGAGGGGGCTCTAACTATGGCTACACCTTC. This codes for CANHRGGSNYGYTF.

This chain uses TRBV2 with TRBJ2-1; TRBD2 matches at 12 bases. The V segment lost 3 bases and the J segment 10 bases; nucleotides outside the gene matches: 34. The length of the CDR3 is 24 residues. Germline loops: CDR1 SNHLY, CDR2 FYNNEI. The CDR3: CASSDKLAGGSLAYNIMNGKEQFF. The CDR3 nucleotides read TGTGCCAGCAGTGATAAGCTAGCGGGGGGGAGTTTGGCCTACAATATTATGAATGGCAAGGAGCAGTTCTTC.

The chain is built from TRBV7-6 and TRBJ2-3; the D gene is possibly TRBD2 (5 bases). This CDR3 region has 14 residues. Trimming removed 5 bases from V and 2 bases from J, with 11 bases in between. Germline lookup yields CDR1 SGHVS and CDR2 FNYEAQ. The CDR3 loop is CASSPYGVTDTQYF. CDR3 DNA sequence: TGTGCCAGCAGCCCCTACGGGGTCACAGATACGCAGTATTTT.

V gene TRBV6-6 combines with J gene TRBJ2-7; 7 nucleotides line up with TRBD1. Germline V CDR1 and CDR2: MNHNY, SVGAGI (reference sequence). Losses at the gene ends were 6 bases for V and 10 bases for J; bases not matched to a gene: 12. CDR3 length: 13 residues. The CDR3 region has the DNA TGTGCCAGCAGCAGGGGTAGGGGGCGCGCTCAGTACTTC. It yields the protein CASSRGRGRAQYF.

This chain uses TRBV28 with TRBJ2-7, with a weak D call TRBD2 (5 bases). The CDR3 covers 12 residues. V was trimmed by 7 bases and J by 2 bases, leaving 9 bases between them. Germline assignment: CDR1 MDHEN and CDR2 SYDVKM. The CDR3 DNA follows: TGTGCCAGCACTAGCCGAGCCTACGAGCAGTACTTC. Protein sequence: CASTSRAYEQYF.